The source of this T cell receptor beta chain is a study of cytomegalovirus exposure and HLA in healthy donors. On this clone itself: The antigen remains undetermined.

The PCR ran on 60 Vbeta and 13 Jbeta primers. Assay used: immunoSEQ multiplex PCR; TCRdb lists only in-frame clones, some missing. This sample carries a few hundred thousand clones, approximately 80% of them seen once, and the ten largest clones take approximately 1.4%. The CDR3 sequence is 15 residues long. The germline V and J ends were trimmed by 2 bases and 2 bases, with 13 bases remaining between them. The germline V gene has CDR1 LNHDA and CDR2 SQIVND (reference sequence). Study results and caveats: The later analysis indicated that the majority of CMV-associated TCR beta chains appeared HLA-restricted.

The receptor comes from a girl between 10 and 17 years old in good health and CMV-seronegative. Sample: PBMCs. V is TRBV19 and J is TRBJ2-7; perhaps TRBD1 as D (6 bases). This CDR3 is CASSISPDRPYEQYF. DNA for the CDR3: TGTGCCAGTAGTATATCTCCCGACAGGCCCTACGAGCAGTACTTC.